Each of the 30 T cell receptor beta chains below was sequenced from the same sample in a study of T cell changes during pregnancy in multiple sclerosis. Sequencing was performed with immunoSEQ multiplex PCR; in TCRdb, only in-frame clones are kept and a portion is missing. This table holds 25,000 to 35,000 clones, 90% found once. The source was CD4+ T cells from peripheral blood mononuclear cells, collected in the third trimester of pregnancy. The receptor source for this set is a female donor in good health, enrolled as a control in a pregnancy study.

CDR3 DNA sequence: TGTGCCAGCAGCCGGGACAGCTCTAATGAAAAACTGTTTTTT. Protein sequence: CASSRDSSNEKLFF. V and J are TRBV6-6 and TRBJ1-4, with 7 bases identical to TRBD1. The CDR3 sequence is 14 residues long. Germline V CDR1 and CDR2: MNHNY, SVGAGI (reference sequence). V trimming: 6 bases; J trimming: 3 bases; junction bases outside the gene matches: 4.

CDR3 protein: CASSLPGGIGGNTIYF. CDR3 nucleotides: TGTGCCAGCAGCTTGCCAGGGGGCATCGGTGGAAACACCATATATTTT. The chain combines TRBV9 with TRBJ1-3; 8 nucleotides align to TRBD1. CDR3 length: 16 residues. The germline CDR1 and CDR2 sequences are SGDLS and YYNGEE. The junction had 9 bases not matched to a gene; V was cut back by 4 bases and J by 3 bases.

This chain links TRBV10-3 with TRBJ2-7, with 11 bases fitting TRBD1. This CDR3 has 15 amino acids. Germline CDR1 reads ENHRY; CDR2 reads SYGVKD. V lost 4 bases to trimming and J lost 3 bases; unmatched junction nucleotides: 5. CDR3 coding DNA: TGTGCCATCAGTGGATCCGGGACAGGGGGCTACGAGCAGTACTTC. Its translation: CAISGSGTGGYEQYF.

V and J are TRBV29-1 and TRBJ2-5, with 7 positions matching TRBD1. This CDR3 contains 14 residues. From germline, CDR1 is SQVTM and CDR2 ANQGSEA. V lost 4 bases to trimming and J lost 2 bases; unmatched junction nucleotides: 7. As DNA, the CDR3 is TGCAGCGTTGGCGGAGGACAGGAGCAAGAGACCCAGTACTTC. As protein: CSVGGGQEQETQYF.

V is TRBV5-8 and J is TRBJ2-3; 10 nucleotides agree with TRBD2. CDR1 is SGHTS, CDR2 YDEGEE, per germline. Germline trimming cut 4 bases from V and 6 bases from J; bases unmatched to any gene: 14. The CDR3 covers 17 residues. CDR3 DNA: TGTGCCAGCAGCCGTCGCATAGCGGGGGGAACGGTGGATACGCAGTATTTT. Protein sequence: CASSRRIAGGTVDTQYF.

J is TRBJ1-1 and V is TRBV30, with D possibly matching TRBD1 (6 bases). CDR1 and CDR2 from the germline V gene are GTSNPN and SVGIG (reference sequence). This CDR3 region has 16 residues. The ends were cut back, 1 base at V and 1 base at J, with 16 bases in the middle. The CDR3 DNA reads TGTGCCTGGAGTGGGCTTGCAGGGGCGCGGAACACTGAAGCTTTCTTT. Its protein is CAWSGLAGARNTEAFF.

The chain uses TRBV18 and TRBJ1-2, with a tentative D call TRBD1 (6 bases). The V and J ends lost 3 bases and 3 bases respectively, with 8 bases between them. CDR1 is KGHSH and CDR2 is LQKENI in the germline V gene. The CDR3 runs 13 residues. CDR3 protein: CASSPGADYGYTF. The CDR3 DNA reads as TGTGCCAGCTCACCGGGGGCTGACTATGGCTACACCTTC.

Only one count was recorded for this clone. V is TRBV5-4 and J is TRBJ1-2; D is possibly TRBD1 (5 bases). Germline CDR1 reads SGHNT; CDR2 reads YYREEE (reference sequence). The ends were cut back, 2 bases at V and 6 bases at J, with 8 bases in the middle. The CDR3 spans 12 residues. The DNA of the CDR3 is TGTGCCAGCAGCTTAGGGACTGATGGCTACACCTTC. Its translation: CASSLGTDGYTF.

The rearrangement uses TRBV11-2 and TRBJ1-1, with D maybe TRBD1 (5 bases). The germline V and J ends were trimmed by 1 base and 0 bases, with 9 bases remaining between them. The germline gives CDR1 SGHAT, CDR2 FQNNGV. The CDR3 is 15 residues long. The CDR3 is CASSLVWGVNTEAFF. CDR3 DNA: TGTGCCAGCAGCTTAGTTTGGGGGGTGAACACTGAAGCTTTCTTT.

A single count supports this clone. The chain couples TRBV5-1 to TRBJ2-7; 7 bases are shared with TRBD2. The junction had 6 bases not matched to a gene; V was cut back by 0 bases and J by 6 bases. The CDR3 contains 14 residues. CDR1 and CDR2 (germline): SGHRS, YFSETQ. The CDR3 loop reads CASSLAGGSAEQYF. As DNA, the CDR3 is TGCGCCAGCAGCTTGGCCGGGGGGTCCGCCGAGCAGTACTTC.

J is TRBJ1-2 and V is TRBV30; no firm D call. The CDR3 has 15 amino acids. Germline V gene sequence: CDR1 GTSNPN, CDR2 SVGIG (reference sequence). V lost 2 bases to trimming and J lost 0 bases, with 13 bases between them. In DNA form, the CDR3 reads TGTGCCTGGAGTCCCACCGGACTAGCTAACTATGGCTACACCTTC. Translated, it gives CAWSPTGLANYGYTF.

This clone was recorded only once. The chain uses TRBV27 and TRBJ2-7, with TRBD1 as a possible D gene (6 bases). V lost 6 bases and J 0 bases, leaving 21 bases between the germline ends. Germline CDR1 and CDR2: MNHEY and SMNVEV (reference sequence). The CDR3 has 17 amino acids. CDR3 in DNA: TGTGCCAGCAGCCCTAAAGGGACACTCAGGAGCTCCTACGAGCAGTACTTC. Protein sequence: CASSPKGTLRSSYEQYF.

V usage is TRBV27 and J usage is TRBJ1-1; D gene uncertain. The CDR3 runs to 14 residues. V was clipped by 3 bases and J by 0 bases, with 8 bases between them. Germline values: CDR1 MNHEY, CDR2 SMNVEV (reference sequence). The CDR3 DNA is TGTGCCAGCAGTTTCGGGGTCATGAACACTGAAGCTTTCTTT. It codes for CASSFGVMNTEAFF.

This chain uses TRBV5-6 with TRBJ1-2; 7 bases agree with TRBD1. V was pared by 3 bases and J by 1 base, with 9 bases of the junction left unmatched. The CDR3 contains 16 residues. Germline CDR1 SGHDT, CDR2 YYEEEE. CDR3 bases: TGTGCCAGCAGCTCGACCGGGACAGCGATTAACTATGGCTACACCTTC. It codes for CASSSTGTAINYGYTF.

The chain uses TRBV18 and TRBJ1-5; 8 bases agree with TRBD1. This CDR3 contains 16 residues. Losses at the gene ends were 5 bases for V and 3 bases for J; bases not matched to a gene: 9. Germline V lookup: CDR1 KGHSH, CDR2 LQKENI. CDR3 sequence reads: CASSSFTGGPNQPQHF. The DNA of the CDR3 is TGTGCCAGCTCAAGCTTTACAGGGGGACCCAATCAGCCCCAGCATTTT.

The CDR3 region is CASSLSGGPYNEQFF. The CDR3, as DNA: TGTGCCAGCAGTTTGAGCGGGGGCCCCTACAATGAGCAGTTCTTC. The chain uses TRBV27 and TRBJ2-1; TRBD2 agrees at 8 bases. CDR1 MNHEY and CDR2 SMNVEV come from the germline V gene (reference sequence). The CDR3 spans 15 residues. V was pared by 3 bases and J by 2 bases, with 3 bases of the junction left unmatched.

The genes are TRBV13 and TRBJ2-4; 10 bases agree with TRBD1. Germline V lookup: CDR1 PRHDT, CDR2 FYEKMQ (reference sequence). Germline trimming cut 5 bases from V and 2 bases from J; bases unmatched to any gene: 6. The CDR3 is 16 residues long. CDR3 amino acids: CASSKPGQGTKNIQYF. DNA of the CDR3: TGTGCCAGCAGCAAACCGGGACAGGGGACCAAAAACATTCAGTACTTC.

The chain has TRBV28 and TRBJ2-3, with D tentatively TRBD1 (5 bases). Trimming took 4 bases from V and 9 from J, leaving 17 bases between them. CDR1 and CDR2 (germline): MDHEN, SYDVKM. The CDR3 consists of 14 residues. The CDR3: CASSSPGASLTQYF. In DNA form, the CDR3 reads TGTGCCAGCAGTTCCCCTGGGGCTAGTCTAACGCAGTATTTT.

The CDR3 sequence: CAWSVSTGPGNTIYF. As DNA, the CDR3 is TGTGCCTGGAGTGTGTCCACAGGGCCTGGAAACACCATATATTTT. V gene TRBV30 combines with J gene TRBJ1-3, with TRBD1 as a possible D gene (6 bases). Trimming left V 0 bases short and J 2 bases short, with 11 bases between. The CDR3 spans 15 residues. Germline V gene lookup returns CDR1 GTSNPN and CDR2 SVGIG (reference sequence).

Written as DNA, the CDR3 is TGTGCCAGCAGTTACCGCGTGGGACAGGCGAACACTGAAGCTTTCTTT. Encoded protein: CASSYRVGQANTEAFF. The chain links TRBV6-5 to TRBJ1-1, with TRBD1 identical over 8 bases. CDR3 length: 16 residues. V dropped 2 bases and J dropped 1; count of bases not matched to a gene: 6. CDR1 and CDR2 (germline): MNHEY, SVGAGI.

V and J are TRBV6-1 and TRBJ2-2; 8 bases agree with TRBD1. Germline V CDR1 and CDR2: MNHNS, SASEGT. With V trimmed by 8 bases and J by 3 bases, 8 bases remained unmatched. The CDR3 totals 15 residues. For the CDR3, the DNA is TGTGCCAGCTCGAAGACAGGGGTGGACACCGGGGAGCTGTTTTTT. It specifies CASSKTGVDTGELFF.

This rearrangement joins TRBV11-2 to TRBJ2-2; 13 positions agree with TRBD2. The CDR3 spans 16 residues. The germline V gene has CDR1 SGHAT and CDR2 FQNNGV. The V segment lost 7 bases and the J segment 5 bases; nucleotides outside the gene matches: 7. In DNA form, the CDR3 reads TGTGCCAGCACCATCGGGACTAGCGGGATTACCGGGGAGCTGTTTTTT. This translates into CASTIGTSGITGELFF.

The genes are TRBV6-5 and TRBJ2-7, with D perhaps TRBD2 (6 bases). V lost 8 bases and J lost 0, with 11 bases in between. The germline V gene has CDR1 MNHEY and CDR2 SVGAGI. This CDR3 region has 13 residues. CDR3 amino acids: CASGRPSSYEQYF. CDR3 bases: TGTGCCAGCGGGAGGCCGAGCTCCTACGAGCAGTACTTC.

This chain uses TRBV18 with TRBJ2-5; D is uncertain. V lost 2 bases, J lost 2 bases, and 9 bases lay in between. Germline V gives CDR1 KGHSH, CDR2 LQKENI. The CDR3 contains 14 residues. CDR3 sequence: CASSPMAEQETQYF. In DNA, the CDR3 is TGTGCCAGCTCACCAATGGCAGAACAAGAGACCCAGTACTTC.

CDR3 DNA sequence: TGTGCCAGCAGCTTAGATCCAGGACGGGGAGGCACAGATACGCAGTATTTT. Translation: CASSLDPGRGGTDTQYF. The chain is built from TRBV11-3 and TRBJ2-3; D may be TRBD2 (5 bases). Germline V gene sequence: CDR1 SGHNT, CDR2 YENEEA. The CDR3 covers 17 residues. V dropped 0 bases and J dropped 1 base, with 14 bases sitting between them.

About this clone itself: Compared with germline, one end of the junction differs, possibly owing to a read error. This sample includes further DNA sequences coding for the same CDR3. The J gene is TRBJ2-5, the V gene TRBV7-2; D is undetermined. CDR3 size: 11 residues. In germline, CDR1 is SGHTA, CDR2 FQGNSA. In DNA form, the CDR3 reads TGTGCTAGCAGCTCGTCGGGGACCCAGTACTTC. Its protein product is CASSSSGTQYF.

This clone occurred a few times. J is TRBJ1-1 and V is TRBV5-6, with a tentative D call TRBD1 (6 bases). Trimming removed 4 bases at V and 6 bases at J, with 10 bases between. This CDR3 contains 12 residues. CDR1 is SGHDT, CDR2 YYEEEE, per germline. In DNA form, the CDR3 reads TGTGCCAGCAGCATCCGGACAGCTGAAGCTTTCTTT. Translated: CASSIRTAEAFF.

V and J are TRBV7-2 and TRBJ2-7, with 7 bases identical to TRBD1. The CDR3 length is 15 residues. Germline V lookup: CDR1 SGHTA, CDR2 FQGNSA. Trimming cost V 0 bases and J 2 bases; bases outside gene matches: 4. This chain's CDR3 is CASSLARDRPYEQYF. Written as DNA, the CDR3 is TGTGCCAGCAGCTTAGCGAGGGACAGACCCTACGAGCAGTACTTC.

The chain has TRBV19 and TRBJ2-1; 9 bases match TRBD1. The CDR3 spans 14 residues. Germline V gene data show CDR1 as LNHDA and CDR2 as SQIVND (reference sequence). Unmatched junction bases numbered 5, after V lost 6 bases and J lost 5 bases. In nucleotides, the CDR3 is TGTGCCAGTAGGGGACAGGGTAACCACAATGAGCAGTTCTTC. It specifies CASRGQGNHNEQFF. Based on the CDR3 plus reference TRBV19 and TRBJ2-1, the full variable domain is DGGITQSPKYLFRKEGQNVTLSCEQNLNHDAMYWYRQDPGQGLRLIYYSQIVNDFQKGDIAEGYSVSREKKESFPLTVTSAQKNPTAFYLCASRGQGNHNEQFFGPGTRLTVL.

V gene TRBV5-1 combines with J gene TRBJ2-1, with TRBD1 as a possible D gene (6 bases). Germline CDR1 is SGHRS and CDR2 is YFSETQ. This CDR3 has 15 amino acids. The germline V and J ends were trimmed by 5 bases and 2 bases, with 14 bases remaining between them. CDR3 protein: CASSSSGTTYNEQFF. The CDR3 DNA sequence: TGCGCCAGCAGTTCATCCGGGACAACCTACAATGAGCAGTTCTTC.